Shown below are 10 T cell receptor beta chains from a single sample sequenced in a study of hypomethylating agent response in myelodysplastic syndrome (dated by TCRdb to the early 2020s). Libraries were built with the immunoSEQ multiplex PCR assay. The immuneACCESS repertoire file appears here via TCRdb, limited to in-frame rearrangements. These files lack a portion of the clones; in checked studies, under half of the deficit traces to unresolved V genes, and the cause of the others is not known. A total of 5,000 to 6,000 clones appear in this sample, over 70% of them only once. The top ten clonotypes cover roughly 17% of the sample. The sequenced sample was bone marrow, obtained before or after starting hypomethylating agent treatment for myelodysplastic syndrome (not recorded which). These receptors originate from a human donor with myelodysplastic syndrome.

V gene TRBV9 combines with J gene TRBJ1-3; 7 bases are a match to TRBD1. CDR3 size: 16 residues. Germline trimming cut 6 bases from V and 1 base from J; bases unmatched to any gene: 10. Looked up from germline, CDR1 is SGDLS and CDR2 is YYNGEE. The chain's CDR3 is CASTQGGAGSGNTIYF. The CDR3, as DNA: TGTGCCAGCACCCAGGGGGGGGCCGGGTCTGGAAACACCATATATTTT.

The chain links TRBV27 to TRBJ1-2, with 9 positions matching TRBD1. The CDR3 sequence is 15 residues long. Germline assignment: CDR1 MNHEY and CDR2 SMNVEV (reference sequence). V lost 5 bases and J lost 4; bases outside the gene matches: 8. In nucleotides, the CDR3 is TGTGCCAGCAGTACCGACAGGGGGTCTATCTATGGCTACACCTTC. It translates to CASSTDRGSIYGYTF.

CDR3: CASSIQQNEAFF. The CDR3 coding sequence is TGTGCCAGTAGTATCCAACAGAATGAAGCTTTCTTT. The rearrangement links TRBV19 to TRBJ1-1; D uncertain. The CDR3 has 12 amino acids. Germline CDR1 LNHDA, CDR2 SQIVND (reference sequence). The V end was cut by 3 bases, the J end by 7 bases, with 9 bases between. Full variable domain (rest looked up from reference TRBV19 and TRBJ1-1): DGGITQSPKYLFRKEGQNVTLSCEQNLNHDAMYWYRQDPGQGLRLIYYSQIVNDFQKGDIAEGYSVSREKKESFPLTVTSAQKNPTAFYLCASSIQQNEAFFGQGTRLTVV.

This clone was observed a handful of times. The chain is built from TRBV30 and TRBJ2-7; 9 positions agree with TRBD2. The CDR3 covers 15 residues. Per the germline V gene, CDR1 is GTSNPN and CDR2 is SVGIG (reference sequence). The ends lost 4 bases at V and 7 bases at J; junction bases unmatched: 14. The CDR3 DNA sequence: TGTGCCTGGACCGTGGGGGCGGGGGGGCCTAGAGAGCAGTACTTC. Translating gives CAWTVGAGGPREQYF.

The V and J genes are TRBV7-9 and TRBJ1-6, with unresolved D. In germline, CDR1 is SEHNR, CDR2 FQNEAQ (reference sequence). V was clipped by 7 bases and J by 10 bases, with 14 bases between them. This CDR3 is 13 amino acids long. The CDR3 loop is CASKPSEGSPLHF. CDR3 coding DNA: TGTGCCAGCAAACCATCGGAGGGCTCACCCCTCCACTTT.

V and J are TRBV7-9 and TRBJ2-7, with D possibly matching TRBD2 (5 bases). V was trimmed by 4 bases and J by 6 bases, leaving 10 bases between them. From germline, CDR1 is SEHNR and CDR2 FQNEAQ (reference sequence). The CDR3 totals 12 residues. CDR3 amino acids: CASSSSRAEQYF. The CDR3 DNA sequence: TGTGCCAGCAGCTCGTCGCGGGCCGAGCAGTACTTC.

V gene TRBV7-9 combines with J gene TRBJ2-1, with a weak D call TRBD1 (5 bases). The CDR3 runs to 14 residues. The germline CDR1 and CDR2 sequences are SEHNR and FQNEAQ (reference sequence). V gave up 1 base and J gave up 4 bases, with 8 bases separating them. CDR3 in DNA: TGTGCCAGCAGCTTAGGCAGGGAATACAATGAGCAGTTCTTC. Translated, it gives CASSLGREYNEQFF.

This chain uses TRBV27 with TRBJ2-7; weak D call: TRBD2 (5 bases). V was shortened by 8 bases and J by 3 bases, with 17 bases between the two germline ends. This CDR3 is 14 amino acids long. CDR1 is MNHEY and CDR2 is SMNVEV in the germline V gene (reference sequence). CDR3 region: CASCRRGPFYEQYF. For the CDR3, the DNA is TGTGCCAGCTGTCGCCGGGGTCCGTTCTACGAGCAGTACTTC.

This clone was observed a handful of times. The chain combines TRBV6-1 with TRBJ1-4, with 7 bases aligning to TRBD1. J was trimmed by 8 bases and V by 3 bases; bases with no gene match: 3. This CDR3 region has 13 residues. Germline V lookup: CDR1 MNHNS, CDR2 SASEGT. The CDR3 region has the DNA TGTGCCAGCAGTGATTCGACAGGGGAAAAACTGTTTTTT. Residues: CASSDSTGEKLFF.

This clone was seen just once. This sequence joins TRBV5-6 and TRBJ2-5; tentatively, D is TRBD2 (6 bases). The V and J ends lost 2 bases and 5 bases respectively, with 16 bases between them. From germline, CDR1 is SGHDT and CDR2 YYEEEE. This CDR3 contains 15 residues. The CDR3 region has the DNA TGTGCCAGCAGCTTTGCTGGACTAATAGGGGAGACCCAGTACTTC. Amino acids: CASSFAGLIGETQYF.